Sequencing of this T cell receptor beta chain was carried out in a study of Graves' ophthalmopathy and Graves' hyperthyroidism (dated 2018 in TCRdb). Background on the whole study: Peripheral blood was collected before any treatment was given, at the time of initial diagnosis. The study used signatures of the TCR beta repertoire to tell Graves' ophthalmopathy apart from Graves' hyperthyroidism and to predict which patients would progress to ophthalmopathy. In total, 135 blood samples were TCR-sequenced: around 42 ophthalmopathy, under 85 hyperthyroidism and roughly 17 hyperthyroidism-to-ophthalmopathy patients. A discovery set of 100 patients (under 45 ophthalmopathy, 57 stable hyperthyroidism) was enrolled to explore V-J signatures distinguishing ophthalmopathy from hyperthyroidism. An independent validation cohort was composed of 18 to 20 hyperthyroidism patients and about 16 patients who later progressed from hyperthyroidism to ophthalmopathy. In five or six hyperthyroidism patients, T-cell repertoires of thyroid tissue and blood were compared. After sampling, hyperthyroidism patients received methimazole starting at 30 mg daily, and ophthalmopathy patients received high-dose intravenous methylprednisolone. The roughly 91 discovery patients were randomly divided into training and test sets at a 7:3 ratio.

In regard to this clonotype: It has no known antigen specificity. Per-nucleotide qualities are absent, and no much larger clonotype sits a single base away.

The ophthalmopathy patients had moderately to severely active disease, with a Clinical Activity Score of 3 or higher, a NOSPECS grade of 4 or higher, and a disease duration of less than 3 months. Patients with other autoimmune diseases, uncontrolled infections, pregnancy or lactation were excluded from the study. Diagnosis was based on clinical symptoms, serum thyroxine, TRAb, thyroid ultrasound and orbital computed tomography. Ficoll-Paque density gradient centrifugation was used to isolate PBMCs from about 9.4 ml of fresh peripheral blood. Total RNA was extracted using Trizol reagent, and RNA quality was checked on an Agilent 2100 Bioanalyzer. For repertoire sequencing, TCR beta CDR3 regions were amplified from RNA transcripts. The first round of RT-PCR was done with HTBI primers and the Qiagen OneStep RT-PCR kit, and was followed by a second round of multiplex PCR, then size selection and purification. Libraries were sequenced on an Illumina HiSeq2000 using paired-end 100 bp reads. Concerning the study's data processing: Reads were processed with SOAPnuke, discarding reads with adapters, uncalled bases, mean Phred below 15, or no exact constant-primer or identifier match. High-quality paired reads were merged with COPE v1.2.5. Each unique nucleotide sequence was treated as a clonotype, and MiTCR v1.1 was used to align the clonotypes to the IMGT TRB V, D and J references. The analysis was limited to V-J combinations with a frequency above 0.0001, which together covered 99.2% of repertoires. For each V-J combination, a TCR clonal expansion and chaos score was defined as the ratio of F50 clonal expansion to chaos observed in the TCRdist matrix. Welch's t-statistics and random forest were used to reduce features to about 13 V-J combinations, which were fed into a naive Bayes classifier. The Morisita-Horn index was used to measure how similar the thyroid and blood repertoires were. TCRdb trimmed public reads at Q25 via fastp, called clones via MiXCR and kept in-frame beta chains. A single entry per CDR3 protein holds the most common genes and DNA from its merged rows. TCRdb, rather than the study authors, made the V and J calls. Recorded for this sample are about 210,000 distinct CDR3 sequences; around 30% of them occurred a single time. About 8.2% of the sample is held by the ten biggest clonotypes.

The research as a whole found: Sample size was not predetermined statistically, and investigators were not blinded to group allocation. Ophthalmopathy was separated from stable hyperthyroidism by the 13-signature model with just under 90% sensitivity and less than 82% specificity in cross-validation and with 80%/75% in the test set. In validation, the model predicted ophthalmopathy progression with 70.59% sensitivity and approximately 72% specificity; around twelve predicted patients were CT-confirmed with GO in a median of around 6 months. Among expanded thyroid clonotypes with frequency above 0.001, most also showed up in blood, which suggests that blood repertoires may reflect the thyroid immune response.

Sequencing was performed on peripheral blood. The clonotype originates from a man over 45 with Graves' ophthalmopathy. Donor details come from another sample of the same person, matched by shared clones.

The DNA is as follows: TGTGCCACCAGCTCGGGACAGGGGGCAGCGGACACTGAAGCTTTCTTT. Translated, this is CATSSGQGAADTEAFF. Rearrangement joined TRBV15 to TRBJ1-1, and 12 junctional nucleotides match TRBD1. The germline V gene (reference sequence) yields LNHNV for CDR1 and YYDKDF for CDR2. Inclusive of the bounding cysteine and phenylalanine, the CDR3 is 16 residues long. Here the CDR3 DNA is all that survives: 48 bases in frame from base 1. Clipping removes 5 bases from V and 3 bases from J, with 7 as the unmatched junction base count.